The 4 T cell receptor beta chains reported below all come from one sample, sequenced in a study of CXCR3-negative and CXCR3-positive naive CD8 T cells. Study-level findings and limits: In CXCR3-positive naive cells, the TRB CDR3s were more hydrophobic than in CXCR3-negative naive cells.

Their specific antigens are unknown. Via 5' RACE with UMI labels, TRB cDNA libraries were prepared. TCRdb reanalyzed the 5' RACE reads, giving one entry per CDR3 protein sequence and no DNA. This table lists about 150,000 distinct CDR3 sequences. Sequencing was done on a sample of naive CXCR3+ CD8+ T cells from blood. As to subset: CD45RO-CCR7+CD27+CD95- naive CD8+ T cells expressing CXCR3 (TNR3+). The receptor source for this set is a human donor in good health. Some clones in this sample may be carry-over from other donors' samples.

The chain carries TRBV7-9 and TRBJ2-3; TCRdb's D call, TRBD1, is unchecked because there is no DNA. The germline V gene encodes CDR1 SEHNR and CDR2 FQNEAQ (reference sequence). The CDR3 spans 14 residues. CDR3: CASSGEGGPDTQYF.

The CDR3 region is CASSESAAETQYF. This rearrangement joins TRBV2 to TRBJ2-5. The CDR3 contains 13 residues. Germline CDR1 is SNHLY and CDR2 is FYNNEI. Supplemented by reference TRBV2 and TRBJ2-5, the full variable domain reads EPEVTQTPSHQVTQMGQEVILRCVPISNHLYFYWYRQILGQKVEFLVSFYNNEISEKSEIFDDQFSVERPDGSNFTLKIRSTKLEDSAMYFCASSESAAETQYFGPGTRLLVL.

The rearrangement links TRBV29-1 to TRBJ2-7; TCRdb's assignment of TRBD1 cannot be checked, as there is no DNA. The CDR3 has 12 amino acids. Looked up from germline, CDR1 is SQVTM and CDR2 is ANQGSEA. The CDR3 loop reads CSAFHPGYEQYF.

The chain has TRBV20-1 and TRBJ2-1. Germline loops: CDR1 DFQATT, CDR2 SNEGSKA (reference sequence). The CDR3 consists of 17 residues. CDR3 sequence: CSARDKSLASSYNEQFF.